The 11 T cell receptor beta chains presented below share a single source sample, sequenced in a study of T cell responses to AZD1222 COVID-19 vaccine. The table came from immunoSEQ multiplex PCR; TCRdb's copy has only in-frame clones and leaves some out. Among tens of thousands of clones listed, 75% to 90% were seen once. Specimen: peripheral blood, collected on day 0 of AZD1222 vaccination. The receptors derive from an adult in good health.

This clone was seen a few times. This chain links TRBV9 with TRBJ1-5; possibly TRBD1 for D (6 bases). This CDR3 spans 15 amino acids. Germline assignment: CDR1 SGDLS and CDR2 YYNGEE. Trimming took 3 bases from V and 5 from J, leaving 15 bases between them. CDR3 nucleotides: TGTGCCAGCAGCGCTTCACAGGCAGGGGATCAGCCCCAGCATTTT. It yields the protein CASSASQAGDQPQHF.

The chain combines TRBV5-1 with TRBJ1-1; 10 bases match TRBD1. This CDR3 spans 14 amino acids. V gave up 7 bases and J gave up 4 bases; unmatched junction bases: 7. Germline values: CDR1 SGHRS, CDR2 YFSETQ. The chain's CDR3 is CASAETGGTTEAFF. The DNA for the CDR3 is TGCGCCAGCGCTGAGACAGGGGGCACCACTGAAGCTTTCTTT.

V and J are TRBV5-6 and TRBJ1-5; D call uncertain. The CDR3 is made up of 14 amino acids. Germline CDR1 SGHDT, CDR2 YYEEEE. Trimming pared 6 bases from V and 3 bases from J, leaving 13 bases between. This chain's CDR3 is CASTMAGYNQPQHF. CDR3 sequence (DNA): TGTGCCAGCACCATGGCAGGATACAATCAGCCCCAGCATTTT.

The chain couples TRBV5-4 to TRBJ2-3, with TRBD1 matching over 7 bases. V gave up 4 bases and J gave up 2 bases; unmatched junction bases: 10. The CDR3 has 16 amino acids. The germline gives CDR1 SGHNT, CDR2 YYREEE (reference sequence). CDR3 coding DNA: TGTGCCAGCAGCAATGACAGGGTGAGAAACACAGATACGCAGTATTTT. Translating gives CASSNDRVRNTDTQYF.

The chain carries TRBV11-1 and TRBJ2-5; D is unresolved. The CDR3 totals 13 residues. Germline CDR1 and CDR2: SGHAT and FQDESV (reference sequence). Trimming took off 3 bases at V and 5 bases at J, with 10 bases between the two ends. The CDR3 loop is CASSFILYETQYF. In DNA, the CDR3 is TGTGCCAGCAGCTTTATTCTCTACGAGACCCAGTACTTC.

This sequence joins TRBV4-1 and TRBJ1-6; possible D gene TRBD1, 5 bases. CDR1 is MGHRA and CDR2 is YSYEKL in the germline V gene. The V end was cut by 4 bases, the J end by 5 bases, with 15 bases between. This CDR3 is built from 16 residues. The CDR3 spells CASSLSGTGNNSPLHF. Written as DNA, the CDR3 is TGCGCCAGCAGCCTCTCCGGGACCGGAAATAATTCACCCCTCCACTTT.

The chain links TRBV5-1 to TRBJ1-6, with D tentatively TRBD1 (6 bases). Per germline, CDR1 SGHRS and CDR2 YFSETQ. CDR3 length: 16 residues. V was pared by 7 bases and J by 5 bases, with 19 bases between. The CDR3 sequence: CASSPVGGANNSPLHF. The CDR3 DNA follows: TGCGCCAGCTCCCCCGTGGGGGGCGCGAATAATTCACCCCTCCACTTT.

This chain links TRBV30 with TRBJ2-5; 7 bases are a match to TRBD2. J lost 3 bases, V lost 6 bases, and 4 bases had no gene match. CDR1 is GTSNPN and CDR2 is SVGIG in the germline V gene (reference sequence). This CDR3 contains 12 residues. CDR3 nucleotides: TGTGCCTGCTACGCGGGAGAAGAGACCCAGTACTTC. It encodes CACYAGEETQYF.

The count of this clone is one. The CDR3 DNA is TGTGCCAGCAGCTTAGGGGACAGGGGTCAAGAAAAACTGTTTTTT. It translates to CASSLGDRGQEKLFF. The J gene is TRBJ1-4, the V gene TRBV7-9, with 10 bases lining up with TRBD1. The CDR3 has 15 residues. V was pared by 1 base and J by 8 bases, with 4 bases of the junction left unmatched. CDR1 and CDR2 from the germline V gene are SEHNR and FQNEAQ (reference sequence).

The chain carries TRBV5-4 and TRBJ2-1; TRBD2 is a possible D gene (5 bases). There are 16 residues in the CDR3. Germline CDR1 is SGHNT and CDR2 is YYREEE (reference sequence). Between the trimmed V and J ends, which lost 4 bases and 0 bases, there was a span of 14 bases. CDR3 residues: CASSPLDSSSYNEQFF. The CDR3 region has the DNA TGTGCCAGCAGCCCTTTGGACTCGAGCTCCTACAATGAGCAGTTCTTC.

In this sample, this clone turned up a few times. V and J are TRBV2 and TRBJ1-5; D is unclear. There are 14 residues in the CDR3. The ends were cut back, 2 bases at V and 4 bases at J, with 9 bases in the middle. CDR1 SNHLY and CDR2 FYNNEI come from the germline V gene. The chain's CDR3 is CASSELGSNQPQHF. CDR3 sequence (DNA): TGTGCCAGCAGTGAACTGGGCAGTAATCAGCCCCAGCATTTT.